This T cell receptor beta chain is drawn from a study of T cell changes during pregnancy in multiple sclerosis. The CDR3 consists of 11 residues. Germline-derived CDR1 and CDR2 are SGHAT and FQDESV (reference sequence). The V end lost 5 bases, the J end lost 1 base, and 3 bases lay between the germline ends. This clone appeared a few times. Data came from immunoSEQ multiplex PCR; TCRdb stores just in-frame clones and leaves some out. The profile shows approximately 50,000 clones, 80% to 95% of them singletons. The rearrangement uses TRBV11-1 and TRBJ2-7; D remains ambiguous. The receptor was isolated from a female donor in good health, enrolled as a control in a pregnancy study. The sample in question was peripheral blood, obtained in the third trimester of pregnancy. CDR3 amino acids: CASSESYEQYF. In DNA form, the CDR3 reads TGTGCCAGCAGCGAGTCCTACGAGCAGTACTTC.